These 8 T cell receptor beta chains were all obtained from the same sample, sequenced in a study of T cell changes during pregnancy in multiple sclerosis. The table came from immunoSEQ multiplex PCR; TCRdb's copy has only in-frame clones and leaves some out. The data show almost 50,000 clones, around 93% seen once. The starting material was peripheral blood, obtained after pregnancy. All receptors come from a female donor with multiple sclerosis, enrolled in a pregnancy study.

V gene TRBV4-3 combines with J gene TRBJ1-4, with 9 bases fitting TRBD1. This CDR3 is 16 amino acids long. V gave up 1 base and J gave up 5 bases; unmatched junction bases: 5. Per germline, CDR1 LGHNA and CDR2 YSLEER. CDR3 protein: CASSQGAGTGNEKLFF. The CDR3 nucleotides are TGCGCCAGCAGCCAAGGAGCCGGGACAGGGAATGAAAAACTGTTTTTT.

This clone is a singleton in its sample. V usage is TRBV7-9 and J usage is TRBJ2-2, with 9 positions matching TRBD2. The V and J ends lost 5 bases and 5 bases, in that order; junction bases with no gene match: 18. Germline loops: CDR1 SEHNR, CDR2 FQNEAQ (reference sequence). The CDR3 covers 19 residues. CDR3 amino acids: CASSASRLAGRTKTGELFF. The CDR3, as DNA: TGTGCCAGCAGCGCGTCGAGGCTAGCGGGACGAACAAAAACCGGGGAGCTGTTTTTT.

CDR3 loop: CASSLDRTESLFTEAFF. For the CDR3, the DNA is TGTGCCAGCAGCTTAGATAGAACAGAATCATTATTCACTGAAGCTTTCTTT. The chain employs TRBV11-2 and TRBJ1-1; the D is unclear. V dropped 0 bases and J dropped 4 bases, with 18 bases sitting between them. CDR1 is SGHAT and CDR2 is FQNNGV in the germline V gene. The CDR3 length is 17 residues.

J is TRBJ1-1 and V is TRBV25-1, with a tentative D call TRBD1 (5 bases). This CDR3 region has 13 residues. Germline V CDR1 and CDR2: MGHDK, SYGVNS. The ends were cut back, 1 base at V and 11 bases at J, with 14 bases in the middle. The CDR3 sequence: CASSESGLQRAFF. The CDR3 region has the DNA TGTGCCAGCAGTGAATCAGGGCTACAGAGGGCTTTCTTT.

The J gene is TRBJ1-1, the V gene TRBV6-5; TRBD1 is a possible D gene (5 bases). The CDR3 loop spans 15 amino acids. Germline V gene sequence: CDR1 MNHEY, CDR2 SVGAGI. The ends were cut back, 0 bases at V and 1 base at J, with 9 bases in the middle. The CDR3 is CASSYSTVTNTEAFF. DNA for the CDR3: TGTGCCAGCAGTTACTCGACAGTGACGAACACTGAAGCTTTCTTT.

The chain couples TRBV9 to TRBJ2-1; 12 nucleotides line up with TRBD2. CDR1 is SGDLS, CDR2 YYNGEE, per germline. The CDR3 is 15 amino acids. Unmatched junction bases numbered 7, after V lost 5 bases and J lost 7 bases. CDR3 amino acids: CASSLAGGRENEQFF. The CDR3 DNA is TGTGCCAGCAGTCTAGCGGGGGGGCGGGAGAATGAGCAGTTCTTC.

J is TRBJ2-7 and V is TRBV5-5; TRBD1 aligns across 7 bases. The CDR3 runs to 15 residues. V shed 0 bases, J shed 8 bases, and the junction held 11 bases outside the gene matches. Germline CDR1 SGHKS, CDR2 YYEKEE (reference sequence). The CDR3 nucleotides are TGTGCCAGCAGCTTGGTGGGGACAGCGATTCGGCAGCAGTACTTC. Its protein product is CASSLVGTAIRQQYF.

This sequence joins TRBV5-8 and TRBJ2-7; no reliable D call. The CDR3 spans 13 residues. Germline V gene lookup returns CDR1 SGHTS and CDR2 YDEGEE. V was trimmed by 4 bases and J by 1 base, leaving 9 bases between them. This CDR3 is CASSPRVSYEQYF. In DNA, the CDR3 is TGTGCCAGCAGCCCGAGAGTATCCTACGAGCAGTACTTC.